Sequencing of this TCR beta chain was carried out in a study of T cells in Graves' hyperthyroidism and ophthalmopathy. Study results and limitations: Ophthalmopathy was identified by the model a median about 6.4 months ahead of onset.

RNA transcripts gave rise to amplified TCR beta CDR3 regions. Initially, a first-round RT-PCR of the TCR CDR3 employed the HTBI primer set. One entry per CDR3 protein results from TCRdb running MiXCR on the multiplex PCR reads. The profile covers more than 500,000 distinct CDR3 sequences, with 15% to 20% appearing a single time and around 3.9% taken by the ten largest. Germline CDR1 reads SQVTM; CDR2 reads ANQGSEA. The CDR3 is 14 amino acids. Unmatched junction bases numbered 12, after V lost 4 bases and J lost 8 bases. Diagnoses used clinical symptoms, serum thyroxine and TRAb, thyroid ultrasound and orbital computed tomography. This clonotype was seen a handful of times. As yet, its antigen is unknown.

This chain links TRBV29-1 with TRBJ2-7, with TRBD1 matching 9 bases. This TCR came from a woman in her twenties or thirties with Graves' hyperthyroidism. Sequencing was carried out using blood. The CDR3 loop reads CSVAGGQGTSQQYF. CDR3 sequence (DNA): TGCAGCGTTGCTGGGGGACAGGGTACCTCCCAGCAGTACTTC.